The TCR beta chain under discussion was sequenced for a study of blood T cells in healthy people across ages. A second PCR of about 7 to 12 cycles used a sample-barcoded 5' primer and a J-beta primer mix. Each CDR3 protein gets one entry after TCRdb re-called the 5' RACE reads with MiXCR. The top ten hold 13% of the sample, which has roughly 680,000 distinct CDR3 sequences, 45% to 60% seen once. Whole-study findings and limits: Fewer expanded clones and more diversity marked long-lived versus aged donors. It was held that diversity estimates obtained from one million T cells represented underestimates.

The V segment lost 0 bases and the J segment 7 bases; nucleotides outside the gene matches: 3. The CDR3 sequence is 14 residues long. CDR1 and CDR2 from the germline V gene are DFQATT and SNEGSKA (reference sequence). This clonotype was picked up many times. Its matching antigen is unknown. This sequence was found in a woman of 80 years or more in good health. Source material: blood. The chain employs TRBV20-1 and TRBJ2-1, with 10 bases lining up with TRBD2. The CDR3 region has the DNA TGCAGTGCTAGAGACCAGCGGGGGGGTAATGAGCAGTTCTTC. Translating gives CSARDQRGGNEQFF.